This T cell receptor (beta chain) was retrieved from a study of response to subunit inactivated influenza vaccine. V shed 0 bases and J shed 5 bases, with 13 bases lying between them. The CDR3 sequence is 15 residues long. CDR1 is LGHNA and CDR2 is YNFKEQ in the germline V gene. MiXCR was run by TCRdb on the RT-PCR reads, yielding one entry per CDR3 protein. There are approximately 700,000 distinct CDR3 sequences in the sample; approximately 15% occur only once, and around 6.5% lies in the top ten. This clonotype came up a few times. As yet, its antigen is unknown. Study-wide results and caveats: Authors suggested each seasonal flu vaccination may recruit only limited numbers of new T cells.

This TCR came from a man aged 45-65 years who received an inactivated influenza vaccine. The chain joins TRBV4-2 to TRBJ1-2; weak D call: TRBD1 (5 bases). This sample comprised PBMCs from blood, obtained around 14 days before vaccination. The CDR3 protein is CASSQDIQGDYGYTF. DNA for the CDR3: TGTGCCAGCAGCCAAGATATTCAAGGGGATTATGGCTACACCTTC.